One and the same sample provided the 5 T cell receptor beta chains below, sequenced in a study of T cells in Graves' hyperthyroidism and ophthalmopathy. From RNA transcripts, TCR beta CDR3 regions were amplified. TCR CDR3 regions were first amplified by RT-PCR with HTBI primers. TCRdb itself ran the multiplex PCR reads through MiXCR, one entry per CDR3 protein. The table includes approximately 520,000 distinct CDR3 sequences, less than 25% detected once. The source material was blood. These receptors were obtained from a woman aged 30 to 39 with Graves' ophthalmopathy.

The chain combines TRBV20-1 with TRBJ2-5, with 7 bases fitting TRBD1. This CDR3 contains 13 residues. Germline V gives CDR1 DFQATT, CDR2 SNEGSKA (reference sequence). J lost 0 bases, V lost 5 bases, and 3 bases had no gene match. The CDR3 sequence is CSAVTGDQETQYF. CDR3 in DNA: TGCAGTGCTGTTACAGGGGACCAAGAGACCCAGTACTTC.

This clonotype has a handful of counts. This chain connects TRBV4-2 to TRBJ2-7, with D possibly TRBD2 on 6 matching bases. There are 15 residues in the CDR3. Trimming left V 0 bases short and J 4 bases short, with 13 bases between. Germline CDR1 is LGHNA and CDR2 is YNFKEQ. CDR3 sequence reads: CASSQEGGPIYEQYF. The CDR3 coding sequence is TGTGCCAGCAGCCAAGAGGGGGGACCTATTTACGAGCAGTACTTC.

The genes are TRBV2 and TRBJ1-5; maybe TRBD1 (5 bases). Germline V gene lookup returns CDR1 SNHLY and CDR2 FYNNEI. V was pared by 1 base and J by 3 bases, with 10 bases between. The CDR3 is 15 amino acids. This CDR3 is CASSEGSGDNQPQHF. The CDR3, as DNA: TGTGCCAGCAGTGAAGGTTCGGGGGACAATCAGCCCCAGCATTTT.

This clonotype has at least ten counts. This rearrangement joins TRBV19 to TRBJ1-2; 7 nucleotides agree with TRBD1. Losses at the gene ends were 7 bases for V and 4 bases for J; bases not matched to a gene: 6. Germline V gene lookup returns CDR1 LNHDA and CDR2 SQIVND (reference sequence). The CDR3 contains 13 residues. The CDR3 protein is CASKDRRVYGYTF. The CDR3 DNA sequence: TGTGCCAGTAAGGACAGGAGGGTCTATGGCTACACCTTC.

This clonotype was counted at least ten times. The chain links TRBV6-1 to TRBJ1-5; no definite D call. This CDR3 spans 14 amino acids. Trimming removed 1 base from V and 7 bases from J, with 11 bases in between. The germline gives CDR1 MNHNS, CDR2 SASEGT. The CDR3 nucleotides are TGTGCCAGCAGTGAAGGGGGTTCTGGCCAGCCCCAGCATTTT. It encodes CASSEGGSGQPQHF.